This is a list of T cell receptor beta chains from one sample in a study of T cell changes during pregnancy in multiple sclerosis. Assay used: immunoSEQ multiplex PCR; TCRdb lists only in-frame clones, some missing. The sample gives some 29,000 clones, 80% to 90% of which show up once; approximately 12% is in the top ten. This material consisted of CD8+ T cells from peripheral blood mononuclear cells, taken in the third trimester of pregnancy. Source of these receptors: a female donor with multiple sclerosis, enrolled in a pregnancy study. Both conserved end residues are part of each CDR3. The D gene is left open where the match is weak. For some rows the clone size is stated as once, few or many, or as a class when expanded; others skip it.

CDR3nt	CDR3aa	len	abundance	v_gene	j_gene	d_gene
TGTGCCAGCAGTCCACCCCTCACCAGGGACAGGGAAGAGACCCAGTACTTC	CASSPPLTRDREETQYF	17	NA	TRBV27	TRBJ2-5	TRBD1
TGCGCCAGCAGCCAAGCATTCAAACAGGGGGCAAATGAAAAACTGTTTTTT	CASSQAFKQGANEKLFF	17	NA	TRBV4-1	TRBJ1-4	TRBD1
TGTGCCTGGAGTGGACAGGCAGGTCAGCCCCAGCATTTT	CAWSGQAGQPQHF	13	NA	TRBV30	TRBJ1-5	NA
TGTGCCAGCAGTGAACTACCCAAACCGGATACGCAGTATTTT	CASSELPKPDTQYF	14	NA	TRBV6-1	TRBJ2-3	NA
TGTGCCATCCTCCTAGCGGGGGGGCACCCGAACACCGGGGAGCTGTTTTTT	CAILLAGGHPNTGELFF	17	NA	TRBV10-3	TRBJ2-2	TRBD2
TGTGCCTCTTCTGTGAAGGGGAACTTATGGGGCAATCAGCCCCAGCATTTT	CASSVKGNLWGNQPQHF	17	NA	TRBV19	TRBJ1-5	NA
TGTGCCAGCAGTTCGGCGGGGAATGAGCAGTTCTTC	CASSSAGNEQFF	12	NA	TRBV6-5	TRBJ2-1	NA
TGTGCCAGCTCAGGGACAGCCACCGGGGAGCTGTTTTTT	CASSGTATGELFF	13	NA	TRBV18	TRBJ2-2	TRBD1
TGTGCCAGCAGTGAACTAGCGGGGGGGCAAGAGACCCAGTACTTC	CASSELAGGQETQYF	15	NA	TRBV6-1	TRBJ2-5	TRBD2
TGTGCCAGCAGCTTGGGCAGGGTTACTGAAGCTTTCTTT	CASSLGRVTEAFF	13	NA	TRBV5-6	TRBJ1-1	NA
TGTGCCAGTACTGCGGGCAATCAGCCCCAGCATTTT	CASTAGNQPQHF	12	NA	TRBV19	TRBJ1-5	NA
TGTGCCAGCAGGAAAGGGACAGGGGGGGAGAACGAGCAGTACTTC	CASRKGTGGENEQYF	15	NA	TRBV2	TRBJ2-7	TRBD1
TGTGCCATCAGTGGGACAGGGCCGAACACTGAAGCTTTCTTT	CAISGTGPNTEAFF	14	NA	TRBV10-3	TRBJ1-1	TRBD1
TGCGCCAGCAGCCAACTAATACGGACAGTTCATTCCCCGCCTGGCTACACCTTC	CASSQLIRTVHSPPGYTF	18	once	TRBV4-1	TRBJ1-2	NA
TGTGCCAGCAGTTTATCGCGCCAGAACACTGAAGCTTTCTTT	CASSLSRQNTEAFF	14	NA	TRBV27	TRBJ1-1	NA
TGCAGCGTTTTGTCAGGGTCGAACACTGAAGCTTTCTTT	CSVLSGSNTEAFF	13	few	TRBV29-1	TRBJ1-1	NA
TGTGCCAGCAGCTTAGAGGGCCTAAGCAATGAGCAGTTCTTC	CASSLEGLSNEQFF	14	NA	TRBV7-3	TRBJ2-1	NA
TGTGCCAGTAGTGTAACTTACGGGGACACTGAAGCTTTCTTT	CASSVTYGDTEAFF	14	medium-sized	TRBV19	TRBJ1-1	NA
TGTGCCAGCAGTGGGCGACTAGCTAATAGGGGGACCTACGAGCAGTACTTC	CASSGRLANRGTYEQYF	17	NA	TRBV27	TRBJ2-7	NA
TGCGCCAGCAGCCAAGATCGACAGAACTACGAGCAGTACTTC	CASSQDRQNYEQYF	14	NA	TRBV4-1	TRBJ2-7	NA
TGTGCCTGGAGTCCCCGGGACTTGCGAACCGGGGAGCTGTTTTTT	CAWSPRDLRTGELFF	15	NA	TRBV30	TRBJ2-2	NA
TGTGCCAGTAGTATTTCAGGGGAACGCGAGCAGTACTTC	CASSISGEREQYF	13	NA	TRBV19	TRBJ2-7	NA
TGTGCCAGCAGCCTGTCCCCTCACGGGGAAGGAAATGGCTACACCTTC	CASSLSPHGEGNGYTF	16	medium-sized	TRBV28	TRBJ1-2	NA
TGTGCCAGCAGTGAATTTCCGCAGTACCACTATGGCTACACCTTC	CASSEFPQYHYGYTF	15	NA	TRBV6-1	TRBJ1-2	NA
TGTGCCAGCAGCGTGACAGGGGGCCCCTACGAGCAGTACTTC	CASSVTGGPYEQYF	14	NA	TRBV13	TRBJ2-7	TRBD1
TGTGCCAGCAGTTGGGGATATGGGAGCTCCTACGAGCAGTACTTC	CASSWGYGSSYEQYF	15	NA	TRBV27	TRBJ2-7	NA
TGTGCCAGCAGTCCCTCGGGACAGACGATCTACGAGCAGTACTTC	CASSPSGQTIYEQYF	15	NA	TRBV4-2	TRBJ2-7	TRBD1
TGTGCCAGCAGAGAACAGGGCAATGAGCAGTTCTTC	CASREQGNEQFF	12	NA	TRBV28	TRBJ2-1	NA
TGTGCCAGCAGCCCTCGAATCAAGTGGGCGAATGGGTTCTTC	CASSPRIKWANGFF	14	NA	TRBV28	TRBJ2-1	NA
TGTGCCAGCAGCCCTTTCGGGACTCACTATGGCTACACCTTC	CASSPFGTHYGYTF	14	NA	TRBV14	TRBJ1-2	NA
TGTGCCAGCAGCTACAGGGAATTGTTCTTC	CASSYRELFF	10	NA	TRBV2	TRBJ2-1	NA
TGCGCCAGCAGCTTGGAAGGACAGGGTAAAGAGACCCAGTACTTC	CASSLEGQGKETQYF	15	few	TRBV5-1	TRBJ2-5	TRBD1
TGTGCCAGCAGCTTAGGGGGACAGGGGGCGACTGAAGCTTTCTTT	CASSLGGQGATEAFF	15	few	TRBV7-9	TRBJ1-1	TRBD1
TGTGCCAGCAGTTTTTCACTAGCGGGAATGAATGAGCAGTTCTTC	CASSFSLAGMNEQFF	15	NA	TRBV28	TRBJ2-1	TRBD2
TGTGCCAGCAGCCCAGACAGGGGGCCAGGGGAGACCCAGTACTTC	CASSPDRGPGETQYF	15	NA	TRBV11-1	TRBJ2-5	TRBD1
TGTGCCAGCAGTCCCAGACAGAGCTACGAGCAGTACTTC	CASSPRQSYEQYF	13	NA	TRBV28	TRBJ2-7	NA
TGTGCCAGCAGCTTGGTCTCCGGACAGGGTTTCTATGGCTACACCTTC	CASSLVSGQGFYGYTF	16	NA	TRBV5-6	TRBJ1-2	TRBD1
TGTGCCAGCAGGGCAGGGTCCTACGAGCAGTACTTC	CASRAGSYEQYF	12	NA	TRBV2	TRBJ2-7	NA
TGTGCCAGCAGCTGGCAGTCCAATCAGCCCCAGCATTTT	CASSWQSNQPQHF	13	NA	TRBV5-6	TRBJ1-5	NA